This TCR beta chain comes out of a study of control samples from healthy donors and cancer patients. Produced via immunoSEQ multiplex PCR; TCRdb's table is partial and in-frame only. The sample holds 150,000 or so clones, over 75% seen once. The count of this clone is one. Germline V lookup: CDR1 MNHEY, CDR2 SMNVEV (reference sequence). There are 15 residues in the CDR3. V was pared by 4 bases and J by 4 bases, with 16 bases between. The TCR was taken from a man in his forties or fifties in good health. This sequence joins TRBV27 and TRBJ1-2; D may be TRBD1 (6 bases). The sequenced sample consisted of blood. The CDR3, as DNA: TGTGCCAGCAGTTCCGGACAGCCTGGCCTCTATGGCTACACCTTC. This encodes CASSSGQPGLYGYTF.